The TCR beta chain under discussion was sequenced for a study of graft-versus-host responses after intestinal transplantation. Study-level points and caveats: Recipient marrow harbored GvH clones, some of which surfaced first in ileum or blood.

The method was immunoSEQ multiplex PCR; TCRdb's version includes in-frame clones alone and lacks a portion of them. The table includes approximately 97,000 clones, around 93% detected once. Notes on this clone: Its antigen is not identified.

V lost 7 bases to trimming and J lost 4 bases; unmatched junction nucleotides: 5. The CDR3 is made up of 15 amino acids. Germline assignment: CDR1 MNHEY and CDR2 SMNVEV (reference sequence). The J gene is TRBJ2-2, the V gene TRBV27; 11 bases map to TRBD1. The sequenced sample was unstimulated CD8+ T cells sorted from spleen or lymph node cells, obtained before transplant. The sequence derives from a human donor who was the organ donor for an intestinal transplant. For the CDR3, the DNA is TGTGCCAGCACCTCGGACAGGGGGCCCACCGGGGAGCTGTTTTTT. Amino acids: CASTSDRGPTGELFF.